This TCR beta chain was profiled in a study of beta chain features in type 1 diabetes. Study-level findings and limits: TCRB repertoires of naive, central memory and Treg cells appeared more similar among patients than among healthy donors.

The entirety of the isolated RNA underwent reverse transcription, so expressed TCRB transcripts were sequenced. About 3.7 million reads per sample were averaged for naive, central memory and regulatory samples. Generated by immunoSEQ multiplex PCR, the TCRdb table keeps only in-frame clones and is missing some. The table includes some 500,000 clones, over 10% detected once. Concerning this clone: Its specificity is unknown.

CD4+ naive, central memory, regulatory and stem cell-like memory cells were sorted via CD45RO/CCR7/CD25/CD127/CD95/CD27. Trimming stripped 1 base from V and 8 bases from J, with 13 bases between. The germline CDR1 and CDR2 sequences are SGDLS and YYNGEE. CDR3 length: 14 residues. Sequenced: naive CD4+ T cells from blood. This receptor was obtained from a woman aged 18-29 years in good health. The V call is TRBV9, the J call TRBJ2-4; D gene uncertain. The CDR3 bases are TGTGCCAGCAGCGTACATCTCGGCGCGGACATTCAGTACTTC. Encoded protein: CASSVHLGADIQYF.